Reported below is one TCR beta chain. CDR3 length equals 15 residues. J was trimmed by 2 bases and V by 1 base; bases with no gene match: 5. CDR1 is SGHTS and CDR2 is YDEGEE in the germline V gene. In the original analysis: Amplified reference gene primers provided the basis for estimating nucleated cell counts. TCRdb keeps only in-frame clones here, not all; method: immunoSEQ multiplex PCR. From that table come the V and J calls and clone size; the DNA was used to work out D and trimming. Counted here are about 190,000 clones, roughly nine tenths occurring once; the ten biggest clones make up around 6.6%. The data belong to a study of blood T cell repertoires in COVID-19. As for the study in general: Some COVID-19 samples were acute and others convalescent; all came from the United States, Italy and Spain.

This sequence originates from a man between 40 and 49 years old with acute or convalescent COVID-19. Sample: peripheral blood. The genes are TRBV5-8 and TRBJ1-1; TRBD1 matches at 7 bases. CDR3 amino acids: CASSLFRGLNTEAFF. CDR3 DNA: TGTGCCAGCAGCTTGTTTAGGGGGCTTAACACTGAAGCTTTCTTT.